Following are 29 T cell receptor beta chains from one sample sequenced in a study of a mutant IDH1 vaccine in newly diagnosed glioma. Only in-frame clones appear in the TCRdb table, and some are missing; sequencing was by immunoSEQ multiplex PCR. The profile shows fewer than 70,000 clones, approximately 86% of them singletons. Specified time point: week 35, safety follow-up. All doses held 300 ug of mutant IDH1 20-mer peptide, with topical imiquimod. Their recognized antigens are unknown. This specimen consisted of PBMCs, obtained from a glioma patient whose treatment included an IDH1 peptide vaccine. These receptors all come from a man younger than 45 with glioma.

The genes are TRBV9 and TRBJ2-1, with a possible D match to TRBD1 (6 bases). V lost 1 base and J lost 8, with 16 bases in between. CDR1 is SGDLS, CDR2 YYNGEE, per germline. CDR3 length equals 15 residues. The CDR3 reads CASSVTTGIGYEQFF. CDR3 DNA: TGTGCCAGCAGCGTAACGACAGGTATTGGGTATGAGCAGTTCTTC.

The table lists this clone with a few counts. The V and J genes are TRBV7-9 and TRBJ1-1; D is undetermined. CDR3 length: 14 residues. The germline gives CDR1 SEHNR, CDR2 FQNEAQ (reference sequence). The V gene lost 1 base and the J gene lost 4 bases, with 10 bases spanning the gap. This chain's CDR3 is CASSLGGLGTEAFF. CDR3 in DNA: TGTGCCAGCAGCTTAGGAGGGTTAGGCACTGAAGCTTTCTTT.

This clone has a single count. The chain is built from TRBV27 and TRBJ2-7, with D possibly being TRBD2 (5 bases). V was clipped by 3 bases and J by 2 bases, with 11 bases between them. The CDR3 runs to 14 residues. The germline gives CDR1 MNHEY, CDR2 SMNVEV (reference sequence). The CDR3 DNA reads TGTGCCAGCAGTTTCCTAGCTATCCCCTACGAGCAGTACTTC. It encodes CASSFLAIPYEQYF.

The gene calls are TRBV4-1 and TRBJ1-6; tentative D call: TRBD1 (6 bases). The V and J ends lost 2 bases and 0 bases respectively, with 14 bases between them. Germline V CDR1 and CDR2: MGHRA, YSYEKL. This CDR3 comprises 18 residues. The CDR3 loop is CASSQTGTQSSYNSPLHF. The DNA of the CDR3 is TGCGCCAGCAGCCAAACCGGGACACAGAGCTCCTATAATTCACCCCTCCACTTT.

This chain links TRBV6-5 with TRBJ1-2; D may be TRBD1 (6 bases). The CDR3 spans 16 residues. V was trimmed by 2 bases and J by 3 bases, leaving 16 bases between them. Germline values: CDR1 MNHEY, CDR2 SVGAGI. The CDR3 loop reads CASSYVAAGVHYGYTF. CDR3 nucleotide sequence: TGTGCCAGCAGTTACGTAGCGGCAGGGGTACACTATGGCTACACCTTC.

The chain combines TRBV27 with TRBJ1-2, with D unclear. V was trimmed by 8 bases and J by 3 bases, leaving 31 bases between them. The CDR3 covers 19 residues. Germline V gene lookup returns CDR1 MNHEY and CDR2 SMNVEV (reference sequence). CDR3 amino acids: CASGRSPLAPTRFHYGYTF. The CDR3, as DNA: TGTGCCAGCGGACGATCCCCCCTTGCGCCGACAAGGTTTCACTATGGCTACACCTTC.

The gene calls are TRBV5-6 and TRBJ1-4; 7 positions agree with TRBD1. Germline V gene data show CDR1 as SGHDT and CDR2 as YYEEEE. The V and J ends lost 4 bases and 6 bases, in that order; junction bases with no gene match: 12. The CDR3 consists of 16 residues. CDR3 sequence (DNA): TGTGCCAGCAGCCGTATGTACAGGGGAAGTCATGAAAAACTGTTTTTT. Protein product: CASSRMYRGSHEKLFF.

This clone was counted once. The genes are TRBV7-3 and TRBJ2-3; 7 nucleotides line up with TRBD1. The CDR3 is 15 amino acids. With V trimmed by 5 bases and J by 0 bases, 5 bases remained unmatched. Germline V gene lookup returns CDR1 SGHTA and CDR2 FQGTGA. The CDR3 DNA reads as TGTGCCAGCAGCCCACAGGGGTTAAGCACAGATACGCAGTATTTT. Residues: CASSPQGLSTDTQYF.

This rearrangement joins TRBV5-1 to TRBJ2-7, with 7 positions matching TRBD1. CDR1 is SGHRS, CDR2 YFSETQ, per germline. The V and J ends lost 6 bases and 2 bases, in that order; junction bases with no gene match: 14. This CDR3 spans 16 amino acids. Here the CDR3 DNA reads TGCGCCAGCACCCCGACTGAAAGGGGGCCACCCTACGAGCAGTACTTC. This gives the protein CASTPTERGPPYEQYF.

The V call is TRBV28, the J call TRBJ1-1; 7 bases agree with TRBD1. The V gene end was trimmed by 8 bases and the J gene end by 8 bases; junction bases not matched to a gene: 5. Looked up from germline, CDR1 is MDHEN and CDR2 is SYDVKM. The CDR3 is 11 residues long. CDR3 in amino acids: CASRDRLEAFF. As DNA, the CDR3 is TGTGCCAGCCGGGACAGATTAGAAGCTTTCTTT.

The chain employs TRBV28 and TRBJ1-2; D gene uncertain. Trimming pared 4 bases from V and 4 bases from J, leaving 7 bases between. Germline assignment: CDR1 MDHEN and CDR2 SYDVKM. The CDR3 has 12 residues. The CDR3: CASSSRTYGYTF. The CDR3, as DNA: TGTGCCAGCAGTTCCCGAACCTATGGCTACACCTTC.

Written as DNA, the CDR3 is TGTGCCAGCAGCAAAGTCACACAGCCCTACGAGCAGTACTTC. As protein: CASSKVTQPYEQYF. The rearrangement links TRBV21-1 to TRBJ2-7; TRBD1 is taken as the D call from the table, unchecked against the DNA. TRBV21-1 is a listed pseudogene. This CDR3 is built from 14 residues.

CDR3 protein: CASSLGGRETQYF. The CDR3 bases are TGCGCCAGCAGCTTGGGTGGTCGAGAGACCCAGTACTTC. The V call is TRBV5-1, the J call TRBJ2-5; no definite D call. V gave up 0 bases and J gave up 4 bases, with 7 bases separating them. CDR3 length: 13 amino acids. From germline, CDR1 is SGHRS and CDR2 YFSETQ.

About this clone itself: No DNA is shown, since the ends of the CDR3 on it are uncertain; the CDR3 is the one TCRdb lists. The chain's CDR3 is CASSVAGGNTFF. The genes are TRBV9 and TRBJ1-1. Counting both end residues, the CDR3 totals 12 amino acids. Germline-derived CDR1 and CDR2 are SGDLS and YYNGEE.

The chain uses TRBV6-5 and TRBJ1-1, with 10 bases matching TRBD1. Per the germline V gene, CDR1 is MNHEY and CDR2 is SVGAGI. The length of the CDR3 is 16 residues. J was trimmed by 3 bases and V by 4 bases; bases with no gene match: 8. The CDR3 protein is CASSSGTGVIDTEAFF. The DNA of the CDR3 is TGTGCCAGCAGTTCCGGGACAGGGGTTATCGACACTGAAGCTTTCTTT.

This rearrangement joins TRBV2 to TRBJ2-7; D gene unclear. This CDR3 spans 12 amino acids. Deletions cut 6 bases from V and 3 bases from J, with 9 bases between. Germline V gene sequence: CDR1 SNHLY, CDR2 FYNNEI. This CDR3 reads CASRAGGYEQYF. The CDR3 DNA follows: TGTGCCAGCAGGGCCGGCGGCTACGAGCAGTACTTC.

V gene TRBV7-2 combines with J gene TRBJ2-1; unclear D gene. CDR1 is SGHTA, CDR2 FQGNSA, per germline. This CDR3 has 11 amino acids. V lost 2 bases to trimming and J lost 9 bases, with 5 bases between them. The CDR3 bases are TGTGCCAGCAGCTTAACCGTTGAGCAGTTCTTC. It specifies CASSLTVEQFF.

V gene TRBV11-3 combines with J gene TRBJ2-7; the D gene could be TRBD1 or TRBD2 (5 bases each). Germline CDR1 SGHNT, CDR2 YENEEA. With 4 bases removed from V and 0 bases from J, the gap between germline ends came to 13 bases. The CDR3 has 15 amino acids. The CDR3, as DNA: TGTGCCAGCAGCTCCAGTTGGGGGTCCTCCTACGAGCAGTACTTC. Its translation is CASSSSWGSSYEQYF. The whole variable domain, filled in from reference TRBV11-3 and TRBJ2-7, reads EAGVVQSPRYKIIEKKQPVAFWCNPISGHNTLYWYLQNLGQGPELLIRYENEEAVDDSQLPKDRFSAERLKGVDSTLKIQPAELGDSAVYLCASSSSWGSSYEQYFGPGTRLTVT.

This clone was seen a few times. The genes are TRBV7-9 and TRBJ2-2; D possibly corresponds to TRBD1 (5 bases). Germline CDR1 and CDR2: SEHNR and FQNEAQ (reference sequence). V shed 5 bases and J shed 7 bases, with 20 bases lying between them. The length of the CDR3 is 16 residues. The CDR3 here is CASSLWLARANGELFF. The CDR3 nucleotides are TGTGCCAGCAGCCTCTGGCTGGCCAGGGCGAACGGGGAGCTGTTTTTT.

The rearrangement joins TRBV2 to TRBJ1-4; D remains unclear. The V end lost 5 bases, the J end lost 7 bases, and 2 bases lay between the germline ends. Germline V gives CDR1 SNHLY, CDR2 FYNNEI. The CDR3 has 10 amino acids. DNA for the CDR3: TGTGCCAGCAGTTTTGAAAAACTGTTTTTT. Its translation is CASSFEKLFF.

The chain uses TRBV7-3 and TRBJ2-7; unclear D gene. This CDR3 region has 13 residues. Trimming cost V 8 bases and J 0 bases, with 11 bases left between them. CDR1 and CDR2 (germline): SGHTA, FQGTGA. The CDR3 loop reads CASPAWSSYEQYF. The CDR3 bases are TGTGCCAGCCCCGCCTGGAGCTCCTACGAGCAGTACTTC.

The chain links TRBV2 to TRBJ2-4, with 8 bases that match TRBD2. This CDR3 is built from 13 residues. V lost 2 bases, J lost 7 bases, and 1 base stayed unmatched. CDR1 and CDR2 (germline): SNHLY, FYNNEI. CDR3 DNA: TGTGCCAGCAGTGAAAAGCGGGAGAACATTCAGTACTTC. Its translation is CASSEKRENIQYF.

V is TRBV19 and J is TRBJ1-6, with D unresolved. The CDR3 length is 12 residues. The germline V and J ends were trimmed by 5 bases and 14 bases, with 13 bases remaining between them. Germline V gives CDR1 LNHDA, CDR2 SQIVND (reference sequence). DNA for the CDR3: TGTGCCAGTAGTTCCCCCGACCTAACCCTCCACTTT. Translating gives CASSSPDLTLHF.

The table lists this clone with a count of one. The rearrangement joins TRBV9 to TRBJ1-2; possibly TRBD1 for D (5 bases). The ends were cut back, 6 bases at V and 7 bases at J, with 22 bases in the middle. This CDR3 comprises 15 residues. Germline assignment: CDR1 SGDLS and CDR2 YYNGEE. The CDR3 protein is CASNFQGGGSGGYTF. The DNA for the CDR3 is TGTGCCAGCAACTTCCAAGGCGGGGGTTCAGGTGGCTACACCTTC.

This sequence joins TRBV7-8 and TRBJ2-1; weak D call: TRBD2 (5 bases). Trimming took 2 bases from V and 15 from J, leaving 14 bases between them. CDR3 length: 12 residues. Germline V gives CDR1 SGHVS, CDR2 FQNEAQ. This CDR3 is CASSLTGFGLFF. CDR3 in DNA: TGTGCCAGCAGCTTAACGGGATTCGGGTTGTTCTTC.

CDR3 region: CASSRSTQETQYF. DNA of the CDR3: TGTGCCAGCTCAAGGTCTACCCAAGAGACCCAGTACTTC. The genes are TRBV18 and TRBJ2-5; D is unclear. Per germline, CDR1 KGHSH and CDR2 LQKENI. The CDR3 is 13 amino acids. V lost 5 bases and J 1 base, leaving 8 bases between the germline ends. Together with reference TRBV18 and TRBJ2-5, the CDR3 gives the full variable domain: NAGVMQNPRHLVRRRGQEARLRCSPMKGHSHVYWYRQLPEEGLKFMVYLQKENIIDESGMPKERFSAEFPKEGPSILRIQQVVRGDSAAYFCASSRSTQETQYFGPGTRLLVL.

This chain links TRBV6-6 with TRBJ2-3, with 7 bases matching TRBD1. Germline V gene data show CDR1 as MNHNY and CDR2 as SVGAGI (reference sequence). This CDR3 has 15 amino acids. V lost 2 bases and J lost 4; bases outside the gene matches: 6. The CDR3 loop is CASSYARQGADTQYF. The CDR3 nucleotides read TGTGCCAGCAGTTACGCCAGACAGGGAGCAGATACGCAGTATTTT.

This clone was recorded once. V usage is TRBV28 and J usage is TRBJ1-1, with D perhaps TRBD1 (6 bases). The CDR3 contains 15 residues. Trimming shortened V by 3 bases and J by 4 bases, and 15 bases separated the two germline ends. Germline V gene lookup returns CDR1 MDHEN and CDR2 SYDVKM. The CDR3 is CASSLLGGQGTEAFF. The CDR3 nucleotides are TGTGCCAGCAGTTTGTTGGGGGGCCAGGGCACTGAAGCTTTCTTT.

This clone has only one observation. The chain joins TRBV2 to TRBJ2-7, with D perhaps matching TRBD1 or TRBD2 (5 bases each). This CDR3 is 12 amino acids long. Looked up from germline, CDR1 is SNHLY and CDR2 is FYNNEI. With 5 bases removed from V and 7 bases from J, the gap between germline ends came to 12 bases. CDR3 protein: CASSTGTGEQYF. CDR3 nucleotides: TGTGCCAGCAGTACCGGGACGGGGGAGCAGTACTTC.